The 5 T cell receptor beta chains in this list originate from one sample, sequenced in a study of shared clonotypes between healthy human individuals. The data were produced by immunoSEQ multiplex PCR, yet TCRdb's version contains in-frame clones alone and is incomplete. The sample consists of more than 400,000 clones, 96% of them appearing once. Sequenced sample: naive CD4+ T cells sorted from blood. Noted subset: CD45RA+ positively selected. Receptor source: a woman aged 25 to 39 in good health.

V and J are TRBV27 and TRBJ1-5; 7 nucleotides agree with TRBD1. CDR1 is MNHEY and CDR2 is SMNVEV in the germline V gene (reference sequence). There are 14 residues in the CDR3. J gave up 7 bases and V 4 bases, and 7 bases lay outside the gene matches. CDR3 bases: TGTGCCAGCAGTTCAGGGGGGAGGAACCAGCCCCAGCATTTT. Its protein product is CASSSGGRNQPQHF.

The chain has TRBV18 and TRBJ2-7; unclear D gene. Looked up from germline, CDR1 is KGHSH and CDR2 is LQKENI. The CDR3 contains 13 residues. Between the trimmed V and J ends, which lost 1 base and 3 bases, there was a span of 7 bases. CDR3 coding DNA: TGTGCCAGCTCACCACAGGCCGGCTACGAGCAGTACTTC. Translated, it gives CASSPQAGYEQYF.

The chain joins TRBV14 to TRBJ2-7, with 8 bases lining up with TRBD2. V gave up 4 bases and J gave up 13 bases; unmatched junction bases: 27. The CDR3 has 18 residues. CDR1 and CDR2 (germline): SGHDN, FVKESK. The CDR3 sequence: CASSPQAYGASRSSGFYF. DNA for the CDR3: TGTGCCAGCAGCCCCCAAGCCTATGGGGCTAGCCGGTCTAGCGGGTTCTACTTC.

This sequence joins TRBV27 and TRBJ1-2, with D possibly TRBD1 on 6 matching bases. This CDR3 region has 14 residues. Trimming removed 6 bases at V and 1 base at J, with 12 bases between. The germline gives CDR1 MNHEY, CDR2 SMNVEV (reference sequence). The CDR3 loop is CASRTTGGNYGYTF. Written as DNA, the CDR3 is TGTGCCAGCAGGACGACAGGAGGTAACTATGGCTACACCTTC.

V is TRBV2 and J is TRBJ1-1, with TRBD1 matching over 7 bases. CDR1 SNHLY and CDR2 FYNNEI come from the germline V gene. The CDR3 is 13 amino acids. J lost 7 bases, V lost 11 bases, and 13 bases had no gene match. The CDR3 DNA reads TGTGCCGCTCTCTCGGACAGGCTAAGTGAAGCTTTCTTT. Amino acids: CAALSDRLSEAFF.